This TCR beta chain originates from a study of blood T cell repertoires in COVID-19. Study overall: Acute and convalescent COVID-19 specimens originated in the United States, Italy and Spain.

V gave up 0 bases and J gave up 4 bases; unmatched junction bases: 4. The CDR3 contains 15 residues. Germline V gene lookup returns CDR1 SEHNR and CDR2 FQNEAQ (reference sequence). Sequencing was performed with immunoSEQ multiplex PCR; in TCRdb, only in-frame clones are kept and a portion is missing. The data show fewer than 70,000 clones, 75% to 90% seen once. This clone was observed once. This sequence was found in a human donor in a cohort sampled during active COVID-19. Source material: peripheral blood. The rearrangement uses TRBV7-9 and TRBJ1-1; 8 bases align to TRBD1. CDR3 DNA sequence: TGTGCCAGCAGCTTAGCGCAGGGGGCGCCCACTGAAGCTTTCTTT. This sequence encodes CASSLAQGAPTEAFF.